The 21 T cell receptor beta chains in this list originate from one sample, sequenced in a study of PD-1 blockade in classical Hodgkin lymphoma (dated by TCRdb to between 2020 and 2021). Receptor amplification or capture employed the immunoSEQ multiplex PCR assay. As stored in TCRdb, this immuneACCESS dataset retains in-frame rearrangements with V and J assigned. A fraction of the clones does not appear; measured against another copy, unresolved V genes explain less than half of the discrepancy, and the remainder lacks a known reason. Counted in this sample were roughly 77,000 clones; over 90% of them appeared once. The top ten hold less than 3.5% of the sample. Reading the label with the study, this specimen's time point is: newly diagnosed, previously untreated cHL patient sample. Sequencing was done on a sample of peripheral blood mononuclear cells (PBMCs). The receptors here all came from a human donor with classical Hodgkin lymphoma.

This rearrangement joins TRBV4-3 to TRBJ2-3; 11 nucleotides agree with TRBD2. The V gene end was trimmed by 0 bases and the J gene end by 4 bases; junction bases not matched to a gene: 9. Germline V gene lookup returns CDR1 LGHNA and CDR2 YSLEER. The CDR3 length is 18 residues. CDR3 in amino acids: CASSQDVTSGSLADTQYF. The CDR3 DNA reads as TGCGCCAGCAGCCAAGATGTAACTAGCGGGAGTCTGGCAGATACGCAGTATTTT.

The rearrangement links TRBV9 to TRBJ1-3, with 8 bases matching TRBD1. V was pared by 1 base and J by 0 bases, with 9 bases of the junction left unmatched. Germline values: CDR1 SGDLS, CDR2 YYNGEE. CDR3 length: 18 residues. The CDR3 DNA reads as TGTGCCAGCAGCGTATTCGACAGGGGCAGGGACTCTGGAAACACCATATATTTT. Translating gives CASSVFDRGRDSGNTIYF. The full variable domain, its missing parts supplied by reference TRBV9 and TRBJ1-3, is DSGVTQTPKHLITATGQRVTLRCSPRSGDLSVYWYQQSLDQGLQFLIQYYNGEERAKGNILERFSAQQFPDLHSELNLSSLELGDSALYFCASSVFDRGRDSGNTIYFGEGSWLTVV.

The genes are TRBV9 and TRBJ1-3, with TRBD1 identical over 8 bases. V shed 4 bases and J 4 bases; nucleotides not matched to a gene: 7. The CDR3 length is 15 residues. Germline CDR1 and CDR2: SGDLS and YYNGEE. The CDR3 bases are TGTGCCAGCAGCCCCGGGACAGGAGGCGGAAACACCATATATTTT. Amino acids: CASSPGTGGGNTIYF.

The genes are TRBV13 and TRBJ2-3; D remains ambiguous. This CDR3 spans 15 amino acids. V was clipped by 5 bases and J by 3 bases, with 15 bases between them. Germline CDR1 and CDR2: PRHDT and FYEKMQ (reference sequence). CDR3: CASSLDGLGTDTQYF. The CDR3 DNA is TGTGCCAGCAGCCTAGACGGGCTTGGTACAGATACGCAGTATTTT.

The chain uses TRBV28 and TRBJ1-5; 10 nucleotides line up with TRBD1. This CDR3 region has 16 residues. The ends lost 6 bases at V and 7 bases at J; junction bases unmatched: 12. The germline gives CDR1 MDHEN, CDR2 SYDVKM. The DNA of the CDR3 is TGTGCCAGCAGCTCTAACCTGGACAGGGGGAGCCAGCCCCAGCATTTT. Its protein product is CASSSNLDRGSQPQHF.

The genes are TRBV18 and TRBJ2-7; 15 nucleotides agree with TRBD2. The CDR3 contains 17 residues. Germline CDR1 KGHSH, CDR2 LQKENI. Germline trimming cut 4 bases from V and 0 bases from J; bases unmatched to any gene: 4. Here the CDR3 reads CASSRGTSGGSSYEQYF. For the CDR3, the DNA is TGTGCCAGCTCACGTGGGACTAGCGGGGGGAGCTCCTACGAGCAGTACTTC.

The rearrangement joins TRBV5-1 to TRBJ1-1; 7 nucleotides match TRBD1. The ends lost 4 bases at V and 8 bases at J; junction bases unmatched: 14. Germline CDR1 is SGHRS and CDR2 is YFSETQ. This CDR3 region has 15 residues. The DNA for the CDR3 is TGCGCCAGCAGCCTAGAGGGACAGCCCGTGAGAGAAGCTTTCTTT. Protein: CASSLEGQPVREAFF.

The rearrangement uses TRBV2 and TRBJ1-1; no definite D call. Germline CDR1 reads SNHLY; CDR2 reads FYNNEI. Trimming cost V 3 bases and J 3 bases, with 8 bases left between them. The CDR3 has 13 amino acids. Written as DNA, the CDR3 is TGTGCCAGCAGTGAGGTTTGGGACACTGAAGCTTTCTTT. As protein: CASSEVWDTEAFF.

This clone was observed a single time. The DNA for the CDR3 is TGTGCCAGCAGCTTCAACCGGTTAGGTGGAAACACCATATATTTT. It is translated as CASSFNRLGGNTIYF. This rearrangement joins TRBV11-2 to TRBJ1-3; D is ambiguous. Germline CDR1 is SGHAT and CDR2 is FQNNGV. The CDR3 has 15 residues. Trimming removed 3 bases at V and 3 bases at J, with 12 bases between.

The chain uses TRBV13 and TRBJ1-3; perhaps TRBD1 as D (5 bases). The length of the CDR3 is 15 residues. Trimming pared 2 bases from V and 0 bases from J, leaving 8 bases between. Germline CDR1 PRHDT, CDR2 FYEKMQ (reference sequence). CDR3 bases: TGTGCCAGCAGCTTACGGGGCCTCTCTGGAAACACCATATATTTT. This translates into CASSLRGLSGNTIYF. Variable domain in full (rest from reference TRBV13 and TRBJ1-3): AAGVIQSPRHLIKEKRETATLKCYPIPRHDTVYWYQQGPGQDPQFLISFYEKMQSDKGSIPDRFSAQQFSDYHSELNMSSLELGDSALYFCASSLRGLSGNTIYFGEGSWLTVV.

The chain couples TRBV15 to TRBJ2-5; D gene uncertain. Trimming shortened V by 1 base and J by 4 bases, and 4 bases separated the two germline ends. This CDR3 contains 12 residues. The germline gives CDR1 LNHNV, CDR2 YYDKDF (reference sequence). CDR3 sequence reads: CATSRVGETQYF. In DNA form, the CDR3 reads TGTGCCACCAGCAGAGTGGGAGAGACCCAGTACTTC.

V gene TRBV18 combines with J gene TRBJ2-3, with D perhaps TRBD1 (8 bases). Trimming removed 6 bases from V and 4 bases from J, with 17 bases in between. The CDR3 consists of 15 residues. The germline V gene encodes CDR1 KGHSH and CDR2 LQKENI. In nucleotides, the CDR3 is TGTGCCAGCTCCCGCGACAGGGGAGGGCCAGATACGCAGTATTTT. Its protein product is CASSRDRGGPDTQYF. The complete variable domain, with remaining parts taken from reference TRBV18 and TRBJ2-3, reads NAGVMQNPRHLVRRRGQEARLRCSPMKGHSHVYWYRQLPEEGLKFMVYLQKENIIDESGMPKERFSAEFPKEGPSILRIQQVVRGDSAAYFCASSRDRGGPDTQYFGPGTRLTVL.

CDR3 region: CASSLAGSNQPQHF. In DNA, the CDR3 is TGTGCCAGCAGCTTGGCCGGGTCCAATCAGCCCCAGCATTTT. The V call is TRBV5-4, the J call TRBJ1-5; D gene unclear. The CDR3 has 14 amino acids. V was clipped by 0 bases and J by 3 bases, with 7 bases between them. Per the germline V gene, CDR1 is SGHNT and CDR2 is YYREEE (reference sequence).

In its sample, this clone was seen once. The chain recombines TRBV5-4 with TRBJ1-1; D is unclear. CDR1 and CDR2 from the germline V gene are SGHNT and YYREEE (reference sequence). This CDR3 has 15 residues. Between the trimmed V and J ends, which lost 4 bases and 0 bases, there was a span of 13 bases. The CDR3 is CASSPSGHMNTEAFF. In nucleotides, the CDR3 is TGTGCCAGCAGCCCGTCCGGGCATATGAACACTGAAGCTTTCTTT. The full variable domain, its missing parts supplied by reference TRBV5-4 and TRBJ1-1, is ETGVTQSPTHLIKTRGQQVTLRCSSQSGHNTVSWYQQALGQGPQFIFQYYREEENGRGNFPPRFSGLQFPNYSSELNVNALELDDSALYLCASSPSGHMNTEAFFGQGTRLTVV.

The rearrangement links TRBV2 to TRBJ1-5, with TRBD1 identical over 9 bases. The germline V gene has CDR1 SNHLY and CDR2 FYNNEI. The CDR3 is 15 amino acids. J was trimmed by 7 bases and V by 5 bases; bases with no gene match: 9. Written as DNA, the CDR3 is TGTGCCAGCAGTCGATTACAGGGGGCCGGGCAGCCCCAGCATTTT. Translated: CASSRLQGAGQPQHF.

The sample holds one count of this clone. The genes are TRBV5-1 and TRBJ1-1; D remains unclear. The CDR3 extends over 13 amino acids. The V gene lost 2 bases and the J gene lost 7 bases, with 12 bases spanning the gap. Germline V gene sequence: CDR1 SGHRS, CDR2 YFSETQ. The CDR3 nucleotides read TGCGCCAGCAGCTTCGACTTTGTTGGTGAAGCTTTCTTT. This sequence encodes CASSFDFVGEAFF.

The rearrangement joins TRBV18 to TRBJ1-5; perhaps TRBD1 as D (6 bases). The CDR3 is 13 amino acids. CDR1 KGHSH and CDR2 LQKENI come from the germline V gene. V shed 5 bases and J shed 5 bases, with 10 bases lying between them. The CDR3 sequence is CASSTGTDQPQHF. The CDR3 bases are TGTGCCAGCTCAACAGGGACGGATCAGCCCCAGCATTTT.

As for this clone: Distinct nucleotide sequences in the sample also encode this CDR3. The rearrangement uses TRBV28 and TRBJ1-2, with D unresolved. Germline V CDR1 and CDR2: MDHEN, SYDVKM. The V end was cut by 4 bases, the J end by 0 bases, with 0 bases between. The CDR3 extends over 11 amino acids. The CDR3 region has the DNA TGTGCCAGCAGTTCTAACTATGGCTACACCTTC. Translating it yields CASSSNYGYTF.

The chain links TRBV18 to TRBJ1-1; D may be TRBD1 (5 bases). CDR1 and CDR2 (germline): KGHSH, LQKENI. The CDR3 extends over 13 amino acids. The V end was cut by 0 bases, the J end by 5 bases, with 7 bases between. CDR3 residues: CASSPPGGTEAFF. CDR3 in DNA: TGTGCCAGCTCACCACCGGGGGGAACTGAAGCTTTCTTT.

The chain is built from TRBV7-2 and TRBJ2-7; D gene unclear. Germline V gene sequence: CDR1 SGHTA, CDR2 FQGNSA. This CDR3 has 11 amino acids. V was pared by 4 bases and J by 3 bases, with 4 bases between. The CDR3 reads CASSSYYEQYF. The CDR3, as DNA: TGTGCCAGCAGCTCATACTACGAGCAGTACTTC.

The chain combines TRBV28 with TRBJ1-2, with D tentatively TRBD1 (6 bases). Trimming left V 3 bases short and J 2 bases short, with 13 bases between. Germline V gene data show CDR1 as MDHEN and CDR2 as SYDVKM. This CDR3 region has 15 residues. The CDR3 sequence is CASSFPTGTNYGYTF. The CDR3 nucleotides are TGTGCCAGCAGTTTCCCCACAGGGACCAACTATGGCTACACCTTC.